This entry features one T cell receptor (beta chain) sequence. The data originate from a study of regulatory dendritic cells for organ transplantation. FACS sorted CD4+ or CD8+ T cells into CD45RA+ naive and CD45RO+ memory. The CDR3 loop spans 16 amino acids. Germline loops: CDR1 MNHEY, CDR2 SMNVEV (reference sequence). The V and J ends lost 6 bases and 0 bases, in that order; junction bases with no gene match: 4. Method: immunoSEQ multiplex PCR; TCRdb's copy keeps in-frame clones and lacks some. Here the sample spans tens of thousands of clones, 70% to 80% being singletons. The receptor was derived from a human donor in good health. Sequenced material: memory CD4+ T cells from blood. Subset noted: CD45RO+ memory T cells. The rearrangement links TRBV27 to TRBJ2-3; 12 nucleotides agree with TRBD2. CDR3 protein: CASRSLAGGSTDTQYF. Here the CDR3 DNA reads TGTGCCAGCAGATCACTAGCGGGGGGCAGCACAGATACGCAGTATTTT.